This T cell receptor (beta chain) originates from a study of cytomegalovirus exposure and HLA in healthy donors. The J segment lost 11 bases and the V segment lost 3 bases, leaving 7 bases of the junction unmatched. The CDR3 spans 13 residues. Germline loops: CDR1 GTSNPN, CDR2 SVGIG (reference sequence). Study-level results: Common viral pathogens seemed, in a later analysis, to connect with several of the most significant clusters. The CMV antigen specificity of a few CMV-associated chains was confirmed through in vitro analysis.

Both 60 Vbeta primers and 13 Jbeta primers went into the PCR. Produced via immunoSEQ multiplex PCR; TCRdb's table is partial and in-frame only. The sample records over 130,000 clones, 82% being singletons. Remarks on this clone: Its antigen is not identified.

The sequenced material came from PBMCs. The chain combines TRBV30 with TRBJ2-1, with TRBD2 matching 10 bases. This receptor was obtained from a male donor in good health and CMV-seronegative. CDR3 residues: CAWRGSGRPQQFF. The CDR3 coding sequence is TGTGCCTGGAGGGGTAGCGGGAGGCCCCAGCAGTTCTTC.